This TCR beta chain came from a study of T cell responses to AZD1222 COVID-19 vaccine. TCRdb's table, derived via immunoSEQ multiplex PCR, lists solely in-frame clones and lacks some. The sample carries roughly 110,000 clones, roughly 87% recorded once. V was cut by 0 bases and J by 6 bases, with 5 bases left in between. This CDR3 spans 12 amino acids. Germline V CDR1 and CDR2: SGHDT, YYEEEE. The sample was peripheral blood, taken 28 days after the second AZD1222 dose. The sequence derives from an adult who received the AZD1222 COVID-19 vaccine. The chain has TRBV5-6 and TRBJ2-3; D unresolved. In nucleotides, the CDR3 is TGTGCCAGCAGCTTGGCTCCGGATACGCAGTATTTT. The encoded protein is CASSLAPDTQYF. Complete variable domain (other parts from reference TRBV5-6 and TRBJ2-3): DAGVTQSPTHLIKTRGQQVTLRCSPKSGHDTVSWYQQALGQGPQFIFQYYEEEERQRGNFPDRFSGHQFPNYSSELNVNALLLGDSALYLCASSLAPDTQYFGPGTRLTVL.